This TCR beta chain was sequenced for a study of technical replicates of blood from a few donors. The V and J ends lost 4 bases and 6 bases respectively, with 19 bases between them. This CDR3 spans 15 amino acids. Germline V gene lookup returns CDR1 SGHRS and CDR2 YFSETQ. The data were produced by immunoSEQ multiplex PCR, yet TCRdb's version contains in-frame clones alone and is incomplete. Of about 72,000 clones listed, around 95% are singletons. Sample: T cells isolated from PBMCs. The chain combines TRBV5-1 with TRBJ1-2; a weak D match, TRBD1 (6 bases). This receptor was identified in a human donor in good health. CDR3: CASSPEGQANNGYTF. The CDR3 DNA reads as TGCGCCAGCAGCCCAGAGGGACAAGCCAACAATGGCTACACCTTC. Using reference TRBV5-1 and TRBJ1-2 for the parts outside the CDR3, the full variable domain is KAGVTQTPRYLIKTRGQQVTLSCSPISGHRSVSWYQQTPGQGLQFLFEYFSETQRNKGNFPGRFSGRQFSNSRSEMNVSTLELGDSALYLCASSPEGQANNGYTFGSGTRLTVV.